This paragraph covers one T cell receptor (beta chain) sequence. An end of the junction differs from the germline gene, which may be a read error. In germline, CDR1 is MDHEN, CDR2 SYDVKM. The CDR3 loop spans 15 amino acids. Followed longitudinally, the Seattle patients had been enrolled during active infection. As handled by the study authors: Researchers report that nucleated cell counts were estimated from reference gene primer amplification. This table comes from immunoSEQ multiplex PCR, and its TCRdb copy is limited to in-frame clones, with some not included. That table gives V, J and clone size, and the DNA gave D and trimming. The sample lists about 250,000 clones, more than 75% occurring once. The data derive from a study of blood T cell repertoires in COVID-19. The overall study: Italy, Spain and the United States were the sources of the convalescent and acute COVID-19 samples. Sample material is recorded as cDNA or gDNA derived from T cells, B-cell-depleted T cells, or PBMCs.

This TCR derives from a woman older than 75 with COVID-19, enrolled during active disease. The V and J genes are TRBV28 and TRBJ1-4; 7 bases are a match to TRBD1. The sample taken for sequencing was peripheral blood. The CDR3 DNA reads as TGTGCCAGCAGTACTCCCCGACAGGGCAGCGGTTCCTCGGCGTTT. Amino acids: CASSTPRQGSGSSAF.